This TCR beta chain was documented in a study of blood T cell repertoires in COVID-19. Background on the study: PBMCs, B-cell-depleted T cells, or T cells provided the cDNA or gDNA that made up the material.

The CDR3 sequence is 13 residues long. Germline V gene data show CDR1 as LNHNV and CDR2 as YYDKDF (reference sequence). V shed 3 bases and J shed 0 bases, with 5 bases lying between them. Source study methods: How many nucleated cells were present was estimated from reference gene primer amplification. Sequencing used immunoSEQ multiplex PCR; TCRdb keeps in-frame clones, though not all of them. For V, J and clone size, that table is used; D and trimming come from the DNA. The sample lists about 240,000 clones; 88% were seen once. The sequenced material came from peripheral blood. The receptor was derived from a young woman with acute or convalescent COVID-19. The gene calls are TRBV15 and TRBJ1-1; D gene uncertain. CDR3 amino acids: CATSSALNTEAFF. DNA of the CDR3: TGTGCCACCAGCAGTGCGCTGAACACTGAAGCTTTCTTT.